The clone carrying this T cell receptor (beta chain) has just a few counts. Its cognate antigen is unknown. This entry belongs to a study of T cell repertoires in cytomegalovirus infection. Study in general: TCR beta signatures that were public indicated CMV infection and matching HLA type. Points from the study as a whole: HLA-C-restricted, CMV-specific TCR beta clonotypes were dominant ex vivo. Cumulative frequency of public TCR beta families picked out carriers of CMV plus the relevant HLA.

Germline assignment: CDR1 SGHRS and CDR2 YFSETQ. This CDR3 is 16 amino acids long. V trimming: 3 bases; J trimming: 4 bases; junction bases outside the gene matches: 8. TCRdb used MiXCR to reprocess the reads, holding one entry per CDR3 protein. This table holds about 130,000 distinct CDR3 sequences, more than 20% found once. The chain combines TRBV5-1 with TRBJ2-3; TRBD2 aligns across 10 bases. This TCR was sampled from a human donor in good health (CMV status not recorded). Some clones in this sample may be carry-over from other donors' samples. The specimen was PBMCs, sequenced either directly or after in vitro stimulation (not recorded which). Here the CDR3 reads CASSSIVGLAADTQYF. CDR3 sequence (DNA): TGCGCCAGCAGCTCGATCGTAGGACTAGCGGCAGATACGCAGTATTTT. Based on the CDR3 plus reference TRBV5-1 and TRBJ2-3, the full variable domain is KAGVTQTPRYLIKTRGQQVTLSCSPISGHRSVSWYQQTPGQGLQFLFEYFSETQRNKGNFPGRFSGRQFSNSRSEMNVSTLELGDSALYLCASSSIVGLAADTQYFGPGTRLTVL.